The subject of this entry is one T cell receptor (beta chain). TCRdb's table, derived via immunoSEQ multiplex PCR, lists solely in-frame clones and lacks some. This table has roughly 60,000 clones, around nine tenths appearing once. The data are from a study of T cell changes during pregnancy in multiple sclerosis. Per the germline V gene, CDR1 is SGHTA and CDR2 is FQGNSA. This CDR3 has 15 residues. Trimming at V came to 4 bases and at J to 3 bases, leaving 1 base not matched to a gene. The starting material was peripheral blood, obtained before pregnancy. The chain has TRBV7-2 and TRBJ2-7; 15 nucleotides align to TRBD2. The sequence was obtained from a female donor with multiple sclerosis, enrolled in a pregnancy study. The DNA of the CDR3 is TGTGCCAGCAGCTGGACTAGCGGGGGGGGCTACGAGCAGTACTTC. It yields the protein CASSWTSGGGYEQYF.